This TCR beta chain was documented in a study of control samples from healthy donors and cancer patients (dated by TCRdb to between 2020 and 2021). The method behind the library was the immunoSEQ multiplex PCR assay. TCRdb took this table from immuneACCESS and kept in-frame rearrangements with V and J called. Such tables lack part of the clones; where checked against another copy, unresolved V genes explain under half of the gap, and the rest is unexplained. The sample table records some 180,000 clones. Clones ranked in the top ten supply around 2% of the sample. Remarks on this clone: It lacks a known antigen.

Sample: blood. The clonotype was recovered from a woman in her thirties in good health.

At the DNA level, the sequence is TGTGCCTGGACCCTAGGGGCGGGGGCTAACTATGGCTACACCTTC. Translated, it gives CAWTLGAGANYGYTF. This chain is built from TRBV30 and TRBJ1-2; the best D guess is TRBD1, with 5 bases matching. At the junction V is shortened by 4 bases and J by 0 bases, with 15 bases in between. Sequences GTSNPN (CDR1) and SVGIG (CDR2) are obtained from the germline V gene (reference sequence). Including cysteine and phenylalanine, the CDR3 has 15 amino acids. Only the CDR3 DNA stays, 45 bases, in frame from base 1.